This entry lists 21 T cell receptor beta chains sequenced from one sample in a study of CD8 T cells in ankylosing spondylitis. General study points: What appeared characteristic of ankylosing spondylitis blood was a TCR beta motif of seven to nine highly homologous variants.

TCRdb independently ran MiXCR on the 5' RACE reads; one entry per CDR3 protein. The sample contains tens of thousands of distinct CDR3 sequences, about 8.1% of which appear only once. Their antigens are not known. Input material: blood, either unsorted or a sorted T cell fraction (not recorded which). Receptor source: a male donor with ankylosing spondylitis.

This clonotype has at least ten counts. The CDR3: CASSGGLPYNEQFF. CDR3 bases: TGTGCCAGCAGCGGAGGCCTCCCCTACAATGAGCAGTTCTTC. The V gene is TRBV27, the J gene TRBJ2-1; tentative D call: TRBD2 (5 bases). Germline loops: CDR1 MNHEY, CDR2 SMNVEV (reference sequence). Trimming took 6 bases from V and 2 from J, leaving 11 bases between them. CDR3 length: 14 amino acids.

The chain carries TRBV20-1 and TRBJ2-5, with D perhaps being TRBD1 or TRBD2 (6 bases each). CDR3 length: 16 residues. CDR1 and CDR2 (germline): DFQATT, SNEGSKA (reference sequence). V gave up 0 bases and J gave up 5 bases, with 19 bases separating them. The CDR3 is CSARDFVGGPGETQYF. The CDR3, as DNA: TGCAGTGCTAGAGATTTTGTAGGGGGGCCCGGGGAGACCCAGTACTTC.

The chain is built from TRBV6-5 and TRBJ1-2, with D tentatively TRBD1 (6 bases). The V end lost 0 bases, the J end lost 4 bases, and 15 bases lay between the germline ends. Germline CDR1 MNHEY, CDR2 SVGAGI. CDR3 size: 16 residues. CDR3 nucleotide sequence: TGTGCCAGCAGTTACTCGTGGGGGGCGCGTGTCTATGGCTACACCTTC. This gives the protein CASSYSWGARVYGYTF.

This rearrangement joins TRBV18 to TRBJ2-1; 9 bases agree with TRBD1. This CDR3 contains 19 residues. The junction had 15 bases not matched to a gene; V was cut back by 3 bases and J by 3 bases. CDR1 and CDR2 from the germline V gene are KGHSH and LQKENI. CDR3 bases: TGTGCCAGCTCACCGCCAGGGGACAGGGAATTGTTGTACTACAATGAGCAGTTCTTC. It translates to CASSPPGDRELLYYNEQFF.

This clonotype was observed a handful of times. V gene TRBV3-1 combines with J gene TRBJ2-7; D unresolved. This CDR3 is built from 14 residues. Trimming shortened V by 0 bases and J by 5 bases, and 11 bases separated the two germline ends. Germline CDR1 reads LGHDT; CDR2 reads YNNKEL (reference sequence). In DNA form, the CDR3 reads TGTGCCAGCAGCCAAGATGCCAGGAGCGACGAGCAGTACTTC. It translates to CASSQDARSDEQYF.

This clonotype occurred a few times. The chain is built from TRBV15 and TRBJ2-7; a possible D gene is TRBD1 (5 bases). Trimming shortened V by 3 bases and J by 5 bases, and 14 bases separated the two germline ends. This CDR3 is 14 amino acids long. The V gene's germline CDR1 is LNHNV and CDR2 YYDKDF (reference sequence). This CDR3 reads CATSSTLRAHEQYV. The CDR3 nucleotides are TGTGCCACCAGCAGTACTCTCAGGGCCCACGAGCAGTACGTC.

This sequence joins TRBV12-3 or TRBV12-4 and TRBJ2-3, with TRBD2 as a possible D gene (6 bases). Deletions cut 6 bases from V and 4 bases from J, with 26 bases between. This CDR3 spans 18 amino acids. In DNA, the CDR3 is TGTGCCAGCAGCCCTCTCACCTATGAGGGAGGAATAGCAGATACGCAGTATTTT. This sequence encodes CASSPLTYEGGIADTQYF.

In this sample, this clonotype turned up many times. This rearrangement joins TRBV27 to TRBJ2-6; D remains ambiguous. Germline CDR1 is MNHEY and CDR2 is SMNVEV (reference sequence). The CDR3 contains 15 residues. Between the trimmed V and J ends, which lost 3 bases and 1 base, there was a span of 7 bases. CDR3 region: CASSFGLSGANVLTF. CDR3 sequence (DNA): TGTGCCAGCAGTTTTGGATTATCTGGGGCCAACGTCCTGACTTTC.

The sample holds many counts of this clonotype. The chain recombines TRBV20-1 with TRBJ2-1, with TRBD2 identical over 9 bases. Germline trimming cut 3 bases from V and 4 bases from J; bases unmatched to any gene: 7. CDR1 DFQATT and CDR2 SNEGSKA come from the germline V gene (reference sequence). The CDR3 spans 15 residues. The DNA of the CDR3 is TGCAGTGCTAGTTTAGCGGGAGTGCGTTACAATGAGCAGTTCTTC. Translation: CSASLAGVRYNEQFF.

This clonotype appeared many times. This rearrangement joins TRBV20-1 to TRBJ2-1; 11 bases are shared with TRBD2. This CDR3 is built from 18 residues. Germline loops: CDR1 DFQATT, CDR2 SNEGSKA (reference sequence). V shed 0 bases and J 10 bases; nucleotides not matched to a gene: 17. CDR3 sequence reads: CSARDRLAGGNLQEEQFF. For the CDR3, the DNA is TGCAGTGCTAGAGATCGGCTAGCGGGAGGAAACCTACAAGAGGAGCAGTTCTTC.

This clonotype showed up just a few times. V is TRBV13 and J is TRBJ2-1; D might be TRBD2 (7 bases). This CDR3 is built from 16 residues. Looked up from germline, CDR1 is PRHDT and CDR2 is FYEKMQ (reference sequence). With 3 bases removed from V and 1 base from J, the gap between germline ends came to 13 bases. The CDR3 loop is CASSFLGGPSYNEQFF. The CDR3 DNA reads TGTGCCAGCAGCTTCTTGGGGGGGCCATCCTACAATGAGCAGTTCTTC.

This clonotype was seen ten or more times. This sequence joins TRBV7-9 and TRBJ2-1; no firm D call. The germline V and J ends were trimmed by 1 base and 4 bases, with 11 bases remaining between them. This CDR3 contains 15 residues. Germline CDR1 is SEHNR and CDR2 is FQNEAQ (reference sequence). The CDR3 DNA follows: TGTGCCAGCAGCTTAGTTCAAGCTGCATACAATGAGCAGTTCTTC. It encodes CASSLVQAAYNEQFF.

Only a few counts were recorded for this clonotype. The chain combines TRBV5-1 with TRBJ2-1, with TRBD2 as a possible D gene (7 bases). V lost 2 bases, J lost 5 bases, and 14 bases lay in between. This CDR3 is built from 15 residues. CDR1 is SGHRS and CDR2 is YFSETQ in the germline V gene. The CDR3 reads CASSLEGGGNNEQFF. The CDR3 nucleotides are TGCGCCAGCAGCTTAGAGGGGGGGGGAAACAATGAGCAGTTCTTC.

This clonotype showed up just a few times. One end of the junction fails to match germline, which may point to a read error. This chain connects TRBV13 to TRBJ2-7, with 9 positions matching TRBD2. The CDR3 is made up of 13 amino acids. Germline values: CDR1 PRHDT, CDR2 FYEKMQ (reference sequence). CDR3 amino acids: CASRLAGENEQYF. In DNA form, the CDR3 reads TGTGCCAGCAGGTTAGCGGGGGAGAACGAGCAGTACTTC.

DNA for the CDR3: TGTGCCAGCAGTGACAGGGAAGAAGTCAATGAGCAGTTCTTC. Its protein is CASSDREEVNEQFF. The rearrangement uses TRBV12-3 or TRBV12-4 and TRBJ2-1; 7 nucleotides agree with TRBD1. The trim removed 5 bases at V and 6 bases at J, leaving 7 bases unmatched. The CDR3 contains 14 residues.

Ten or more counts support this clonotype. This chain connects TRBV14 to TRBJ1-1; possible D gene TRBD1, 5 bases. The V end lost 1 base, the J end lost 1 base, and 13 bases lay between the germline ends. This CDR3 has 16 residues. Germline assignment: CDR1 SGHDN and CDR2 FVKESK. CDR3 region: CASSQGGEGRNTEAFF. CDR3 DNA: TGTGCCAGCAGCCAAGGGGGCGAGGGAAGGAACACTGAAGCTTTCTTT.

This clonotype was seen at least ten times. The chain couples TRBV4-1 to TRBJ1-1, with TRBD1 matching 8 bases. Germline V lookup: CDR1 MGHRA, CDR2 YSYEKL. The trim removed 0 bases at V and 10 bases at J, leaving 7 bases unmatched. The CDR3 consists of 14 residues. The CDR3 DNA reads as TGCGCCAGCAGCCAAGATAGGACAGGGAGTAGAGCTTTCTTT. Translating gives CASSQDRTGSRAFF.

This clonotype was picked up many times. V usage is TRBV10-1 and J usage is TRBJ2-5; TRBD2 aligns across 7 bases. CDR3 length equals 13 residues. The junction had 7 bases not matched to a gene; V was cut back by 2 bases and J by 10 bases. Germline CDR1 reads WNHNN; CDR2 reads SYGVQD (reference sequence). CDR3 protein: CASSEGDAGDQYF. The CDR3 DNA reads TGCGCCAGCAGTGAGGGGGACGCGGGGGACCAGTACTTC.

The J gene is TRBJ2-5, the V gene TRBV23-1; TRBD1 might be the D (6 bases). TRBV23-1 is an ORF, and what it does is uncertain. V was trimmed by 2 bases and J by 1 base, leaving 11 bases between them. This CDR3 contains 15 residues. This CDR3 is CASSQSPGVQETQYF. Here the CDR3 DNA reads TGCGCCAGCAGTCAAAGTCCAGGGGTCCAAGAGACCCAGTACTTC.

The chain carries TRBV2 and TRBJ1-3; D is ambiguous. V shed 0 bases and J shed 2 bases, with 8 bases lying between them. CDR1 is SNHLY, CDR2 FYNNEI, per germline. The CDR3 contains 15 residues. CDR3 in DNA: TGTGCCAGCAGTGAAGCGCTGGGGACTGGAAACACCATATATTTT. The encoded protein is CASSEALGTGNTIYF.

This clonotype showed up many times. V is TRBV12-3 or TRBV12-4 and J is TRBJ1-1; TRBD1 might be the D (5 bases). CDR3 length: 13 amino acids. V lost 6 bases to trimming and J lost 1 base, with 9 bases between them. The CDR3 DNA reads TGTGCCAGCAGCCCGGGGGGGAACACTGAAGCTTTCTTT. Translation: CASSPGGNTEAFF.